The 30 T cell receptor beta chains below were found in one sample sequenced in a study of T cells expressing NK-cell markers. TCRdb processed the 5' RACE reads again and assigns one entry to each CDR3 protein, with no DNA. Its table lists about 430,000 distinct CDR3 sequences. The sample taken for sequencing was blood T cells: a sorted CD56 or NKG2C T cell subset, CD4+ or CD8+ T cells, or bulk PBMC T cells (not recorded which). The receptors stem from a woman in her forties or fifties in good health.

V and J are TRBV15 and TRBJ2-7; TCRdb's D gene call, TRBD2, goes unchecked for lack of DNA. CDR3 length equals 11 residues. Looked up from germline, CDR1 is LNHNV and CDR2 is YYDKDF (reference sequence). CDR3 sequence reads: CATRRGYEQYF.

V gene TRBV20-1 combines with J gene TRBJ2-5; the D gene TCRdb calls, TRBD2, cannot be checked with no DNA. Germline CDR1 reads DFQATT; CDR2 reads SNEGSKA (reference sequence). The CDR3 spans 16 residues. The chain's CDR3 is CSARGPAGGPQETQYF.

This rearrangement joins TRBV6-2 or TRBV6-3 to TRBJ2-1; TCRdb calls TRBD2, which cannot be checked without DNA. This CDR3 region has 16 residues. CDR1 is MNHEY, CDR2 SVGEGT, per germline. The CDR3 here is CASSSAGLAGVYEQFF.

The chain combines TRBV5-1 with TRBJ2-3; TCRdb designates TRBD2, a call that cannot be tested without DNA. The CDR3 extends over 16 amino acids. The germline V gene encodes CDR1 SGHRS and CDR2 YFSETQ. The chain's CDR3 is CASSSASGFYTDTQYF.

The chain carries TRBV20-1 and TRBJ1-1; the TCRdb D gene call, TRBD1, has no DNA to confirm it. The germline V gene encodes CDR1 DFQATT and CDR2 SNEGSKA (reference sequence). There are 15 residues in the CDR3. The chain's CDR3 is CSATRTEGMNTEAFF.

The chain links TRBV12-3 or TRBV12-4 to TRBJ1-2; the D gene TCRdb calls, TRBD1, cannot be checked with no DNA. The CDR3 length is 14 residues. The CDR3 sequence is CASSLITGASGYTF.

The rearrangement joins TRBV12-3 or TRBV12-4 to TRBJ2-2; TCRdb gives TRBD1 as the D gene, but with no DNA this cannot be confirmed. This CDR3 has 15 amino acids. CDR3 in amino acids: CASSLVGESPGELFF.

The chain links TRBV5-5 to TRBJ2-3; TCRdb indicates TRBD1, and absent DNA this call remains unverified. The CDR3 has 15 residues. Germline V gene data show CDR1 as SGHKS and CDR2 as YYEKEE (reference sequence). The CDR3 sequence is CASRIDRGKTDTQYF.

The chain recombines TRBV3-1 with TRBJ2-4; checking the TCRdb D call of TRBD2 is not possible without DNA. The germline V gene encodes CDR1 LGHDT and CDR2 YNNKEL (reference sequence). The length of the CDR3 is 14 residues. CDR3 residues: CASSPRGRWNIQYF.

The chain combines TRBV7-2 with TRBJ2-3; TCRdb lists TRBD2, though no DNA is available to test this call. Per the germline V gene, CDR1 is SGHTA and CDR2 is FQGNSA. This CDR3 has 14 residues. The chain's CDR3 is CASRQGLAGEPQYF.

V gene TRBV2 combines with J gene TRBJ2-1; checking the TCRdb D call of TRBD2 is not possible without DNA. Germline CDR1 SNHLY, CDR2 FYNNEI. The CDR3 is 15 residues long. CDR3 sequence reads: CATSRREWPYNEHFF.

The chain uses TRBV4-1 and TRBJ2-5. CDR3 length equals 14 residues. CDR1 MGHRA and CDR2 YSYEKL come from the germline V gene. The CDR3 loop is CASSQVTSQETQYF.

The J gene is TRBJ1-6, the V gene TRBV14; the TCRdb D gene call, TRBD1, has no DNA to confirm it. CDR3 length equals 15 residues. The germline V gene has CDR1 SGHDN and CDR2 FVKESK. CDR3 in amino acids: CASSQVTGSNSPLHF.

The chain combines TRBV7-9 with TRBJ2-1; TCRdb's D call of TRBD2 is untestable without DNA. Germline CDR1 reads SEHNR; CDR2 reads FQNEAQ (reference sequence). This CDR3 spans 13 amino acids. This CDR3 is CASSPRDSREQFF.

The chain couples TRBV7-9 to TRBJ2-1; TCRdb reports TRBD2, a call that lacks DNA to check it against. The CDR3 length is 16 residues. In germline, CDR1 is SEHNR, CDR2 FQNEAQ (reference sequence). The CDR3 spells CASSDFLAGGFDEQFF.

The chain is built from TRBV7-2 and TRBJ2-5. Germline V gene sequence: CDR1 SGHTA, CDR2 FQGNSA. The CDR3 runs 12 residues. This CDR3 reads CASSIWQETQYF.

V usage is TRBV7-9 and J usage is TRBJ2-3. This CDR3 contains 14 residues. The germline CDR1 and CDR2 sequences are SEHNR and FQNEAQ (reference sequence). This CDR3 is CASSLYEGTDTQYF.

This CDR3 reads CASSPTSGTDTQYF. V usage is TRBV27 and J usage is TRBJ2-3; TCRdb names TRBD2, which stays unverified in the absence of DNA. CDR1 is MNHEY, CDR2 SMNVEV, per germline (reference sequence). This CDR3 has 14 amino acids.

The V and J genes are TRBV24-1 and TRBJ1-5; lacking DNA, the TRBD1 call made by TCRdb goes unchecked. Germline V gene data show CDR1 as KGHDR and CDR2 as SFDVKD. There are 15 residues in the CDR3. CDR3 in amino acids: CATSVGGDSNQPQHF.

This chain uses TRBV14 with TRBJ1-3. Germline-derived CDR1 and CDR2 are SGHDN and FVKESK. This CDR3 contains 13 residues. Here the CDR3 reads CASSQSGGNTIYF.

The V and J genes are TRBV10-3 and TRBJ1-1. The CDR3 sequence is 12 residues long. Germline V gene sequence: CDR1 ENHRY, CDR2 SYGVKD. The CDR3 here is CAISESGLVAFF.

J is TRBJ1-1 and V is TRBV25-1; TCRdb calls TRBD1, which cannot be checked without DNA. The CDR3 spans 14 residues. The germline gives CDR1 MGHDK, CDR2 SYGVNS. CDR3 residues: CASNQGGRLAEAFF.

CDR3 in amino acids: CASSQGTSVETQYF. V is TRBV5-5 and J is TRBJ2-5; without DNA, the TCRdb call of TRBD2 cannot be checked. CDR1 is SGHKS and CDR2 is YYEKEE in the germline V gene (reference sequence). The CDR3 consists of 14 residues. The complete variable domain, with remaining parts taken from reference TRBV5-5 and TRBJ2-5, reads DAGVTQSPTHLIKTRGQQVTLRCSPISGHKSVSWYQQVLGQGPQFIFQYYEKEERGRGNFPDRFSARQFPNYSSELNVNALLLGDSALYLCASSQGTSVETQYFGPGTRLLVL.

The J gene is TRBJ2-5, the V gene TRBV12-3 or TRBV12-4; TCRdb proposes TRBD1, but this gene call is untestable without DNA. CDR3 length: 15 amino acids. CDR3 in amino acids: CASRGAGRTQETQYF.

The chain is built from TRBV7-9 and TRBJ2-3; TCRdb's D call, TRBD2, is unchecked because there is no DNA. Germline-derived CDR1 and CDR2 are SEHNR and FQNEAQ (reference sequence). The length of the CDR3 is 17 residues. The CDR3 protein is CASSFGGLAGVTDTQYF.

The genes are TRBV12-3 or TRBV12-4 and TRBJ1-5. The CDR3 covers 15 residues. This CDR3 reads CASRLDNSWWQPQHF.

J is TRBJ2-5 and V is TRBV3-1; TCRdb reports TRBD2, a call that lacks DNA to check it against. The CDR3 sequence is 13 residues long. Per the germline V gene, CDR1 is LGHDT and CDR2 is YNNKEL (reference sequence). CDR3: CASRAGGTETQYF.

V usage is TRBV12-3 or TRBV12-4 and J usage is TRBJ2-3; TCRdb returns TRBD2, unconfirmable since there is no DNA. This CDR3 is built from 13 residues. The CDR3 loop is CASRQNARDTQYF.

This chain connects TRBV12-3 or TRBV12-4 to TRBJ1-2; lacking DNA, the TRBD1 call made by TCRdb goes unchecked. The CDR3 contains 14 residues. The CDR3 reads CASSHQRQRYGYTF.

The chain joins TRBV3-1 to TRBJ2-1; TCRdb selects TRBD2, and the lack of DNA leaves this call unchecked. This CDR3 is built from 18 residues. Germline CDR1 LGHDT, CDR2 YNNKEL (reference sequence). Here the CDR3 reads CASSRRTSAKSSYNEQFF.